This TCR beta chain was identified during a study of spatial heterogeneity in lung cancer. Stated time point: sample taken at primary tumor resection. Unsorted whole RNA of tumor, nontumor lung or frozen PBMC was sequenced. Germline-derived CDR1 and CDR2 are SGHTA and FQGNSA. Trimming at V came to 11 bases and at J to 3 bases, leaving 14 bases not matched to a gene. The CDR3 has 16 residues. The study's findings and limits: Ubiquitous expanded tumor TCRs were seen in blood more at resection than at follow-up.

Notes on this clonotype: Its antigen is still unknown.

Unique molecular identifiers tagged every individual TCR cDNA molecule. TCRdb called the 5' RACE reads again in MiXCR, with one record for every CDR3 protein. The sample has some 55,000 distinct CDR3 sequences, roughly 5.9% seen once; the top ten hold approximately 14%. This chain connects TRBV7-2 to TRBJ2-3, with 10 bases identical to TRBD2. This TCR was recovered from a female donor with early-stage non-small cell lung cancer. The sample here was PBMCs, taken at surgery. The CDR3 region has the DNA TGTGCCTCTACGGGGAAGCGGGAGGGCCGAACAGATACGCAGTATTTT. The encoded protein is CASTGKREGRTDTQYF.